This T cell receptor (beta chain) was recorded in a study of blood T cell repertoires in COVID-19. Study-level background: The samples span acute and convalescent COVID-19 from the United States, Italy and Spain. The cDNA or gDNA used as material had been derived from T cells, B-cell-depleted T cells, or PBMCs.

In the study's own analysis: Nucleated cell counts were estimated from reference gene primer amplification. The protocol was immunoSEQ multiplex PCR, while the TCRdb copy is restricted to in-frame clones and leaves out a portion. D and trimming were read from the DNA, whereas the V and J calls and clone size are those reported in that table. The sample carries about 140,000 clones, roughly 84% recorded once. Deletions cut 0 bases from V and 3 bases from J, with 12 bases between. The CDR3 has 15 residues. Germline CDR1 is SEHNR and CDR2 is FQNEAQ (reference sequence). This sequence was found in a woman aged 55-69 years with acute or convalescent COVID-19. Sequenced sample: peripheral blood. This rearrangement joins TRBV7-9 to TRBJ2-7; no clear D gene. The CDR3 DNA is TGTGCCAGCAGCTTAGCGGTCCCGGGTCTCTACGAGCAGTACTTC. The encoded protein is CASSLAVPGLYEQYF. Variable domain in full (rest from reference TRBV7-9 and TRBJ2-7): DTGVSQNPRHKITKRGQNVTFRCDPISEHNRLYWYRQTLGQGPEFLTYFQNEAQLEKSRLLSDRFSAERPKGSFSTLEIQRTEQGDSAMYLCASSLAVPGLYEQYFGPGTRLTVT.